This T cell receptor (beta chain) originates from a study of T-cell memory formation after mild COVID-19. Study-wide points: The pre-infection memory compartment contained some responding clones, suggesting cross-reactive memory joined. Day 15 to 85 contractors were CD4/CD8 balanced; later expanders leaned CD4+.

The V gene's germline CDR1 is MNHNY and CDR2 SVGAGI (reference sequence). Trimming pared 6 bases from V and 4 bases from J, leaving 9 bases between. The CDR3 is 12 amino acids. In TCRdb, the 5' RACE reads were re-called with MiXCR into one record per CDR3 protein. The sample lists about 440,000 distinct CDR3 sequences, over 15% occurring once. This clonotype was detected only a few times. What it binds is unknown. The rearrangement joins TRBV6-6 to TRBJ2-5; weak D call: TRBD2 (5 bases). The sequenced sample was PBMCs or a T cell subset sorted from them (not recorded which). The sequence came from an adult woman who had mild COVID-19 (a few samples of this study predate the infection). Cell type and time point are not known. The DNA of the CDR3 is TGTGCCAGCAGCCGGGGTATAGAGACCCAGTACTTC. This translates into CASSRGIETQYF.